The 30 T cell receptor beta chains given below trace back to one sample, sequenced in a study of blood T cell repertoires in COVID-19. The repertoire was sequenced with immunoSEQ multiplex PCR; TCRdb's copy has only in-frame clones and lacks some. The sample lists about 200,000 clones; approximately 88% were seen once. Sequenced: peripheral blood. The receptors come from a man in his sixties who had recovered from COVID-19.

This clone was found once. The CDR3 spells CASSFRGNYGYTF. The DNA of the CDR3 is TGTGCCAGCAGTTTCAGGGGGAACTATGGCTACACCTTC. The chain joins TRBV28 to TRBJ1-2, with 7 positions matching TRBD1. V trimming: 3 bases; J trimming: 2 bases; junction bases outside the gene matches: 0. Germline V lookup: CDR1 MDHEN, CDR2 SYDVKM. This CDR3 comprises 13 residues.

V is TRBV13 and J is TRBJ2-7, with D tentatively TRBD1 (6 bases). Germline V gene data show CDR1 as PRHDT and CDR2 as FYEKMQ (reference sequence). V dropped 1 base and J dropped 2 bases, with 9 bases sitting between them. The CDR3 extends over 14 amino acids. The CDR3 region has the DNA TGTGCCAGCAGCTTAGACAGGGTCGCCTACGAGCAGTACTTC. Translation gives CASSLDRVAYEQYF.

Details on this clone: The same CDR3 is also encoded by other DNA sequences in this sample. CDR3 sequence (DNA): TGCGCCAGCAGCTTGGAGGCAGGGAACACTGAAGCTTTCTTT. This encodes CASSLEAGNTEAFF. V gene TRBV5-1 combines with J gene TRBJ1-1; unclear D gene. With 0 bases removed from V and 1 base from J, the gap between germline ends came to 7 bases. CDR3 size: 14 residues. In germline, CDR1 is SGHRS, CDR2 YFSETQ.

Worth noting for this clone: At one boundary the junction diverges from the germline segment, which might be a read error. The sample carries other DNA sequences with the same CDR3. V usage is TRBV19 and J usage is TRBJ2-5; 7 nucleotides line up with TRBD2. Germline lookup yields CDR1 LNHDA and CDR2 SQIVND (reference sequence). The CDR3 runs to 13 residues. The CDR3 loop is CASSRLAEETQYF. The CDR3 DNA reads TGTGCCAGCAGTAGGCTAGCGGAAGAGACCCAGTACTTC.

V is TRBV5-1 and J is TRBJ2-5, with 8 nucleotides matching TRBD2. V lost 2 bases, J lost 5 bases, and 5 bases stayed unmatched. This CDR3 spans 14 amino acids. Germline CDR1 is SGHRS and CDR2 is YFSETQ. The DNA for the CDR3 is TGCGCCAGCAGCTTCGGGGGGGCACGGGAGACCCAGTACTTC. Residues: CASSFGGARETQYF.

V usage is TRBV6-5 and J usage is TRBJ1-5; the D gene is possibly TRBD1 (5 bases). In germline, CDR1 is MNHEY, CDR2 SVGAGI. The CDR3 contains 14 residues. V was cut by 2 bases and J by 6 bases, with 11 bases left in between. CDR3 sequence reads: CASSYGAGPQPQHF. The CDR3 DNA is TGTGCCAGCAGTTACGGGGCAGGCCCTCAGCCCCAGCATTTT.

The V and J genes are TRBV19 and TRBJ2-2; TRBD2 is a possible D gene (5 bases). The CDR3 extends over 15 amino acids. Germline V CDR1 and CDR2: LNHDA, SQIVND (reference sequence). V was shortened by 0 bases and J by 5 bases, with 10 bases between the two germline ends. This CDR3 reads CASSIDRRETGELFF. The CDR3 nucleotides read TGTGCCAGTAGTATAGATCGCCGGGAAACCGGGGAGCTGTTTTTT.

This clone was counted a single time. The chain combines TRBV19 with TRBJ2-7; possibly TRBD2 for D (6 bases). This CDR3 is built from 12 residues. Germline CDR1 LNHDA, CDR2 SQIVND (reference sequence). V lost 9 bases and J lost 1, with 10 bases in between. In DNA, the CDR3 is TGTGCCAGCGGGAGTGGGTCCTACGAGCAGTACTTC. Translated, it gives CASGSGSYEQYF. Based on the CDR3 plus reference TRBV19 and TRBJ2-7, the full variable domain is DGGITQSPKYLFRKEGQNVTLSCEQNLNHDAMYWYRQDPGQGLRLIYYSQIVNDFQKGDIAEGYSVSREKKESFPLTVTSAQKNPTAFYLCASGSGSYEQYFGPGTRLTVT.

The chain carries TRBV27 and TRBJ1-2; 8 bases align to TRBD1. Germline trimming cut 6 bases from V and 3 bases from J; bases unmatched to any gene: 9. Germline V CDR1 and CDR2: MNHEY, SMNVEV (reference sequence). This CDR3 has 15 residues. CDR3 amino acids: CASRPRGRGHYGYTF. The CDR3 region has the DNA TGTGCCAGCAGGCCCAGGGGGCGCGGGCACTATGGCTACACCTTC.

This clone was recorded once. The genes are TRBV14 and TRBJ2-1; 11 nucleotides agree with TRBD1. Trimming removed 4 bases from V and 4 bases from J; junction bases left unmatched: 9. The CDR3 loop spans 17 amino acids. Germline assignment: CDR1 SGHDN and CDR2 FVKESK. As DNA, the CDR3 is TGTGCCAGCAGCCCACCACCGGACAGGGGGCCTTACAATGAGCAGTTCTTC. Translated: CASSPPPDRGPYNEQFF.

The gene calls are TRBV5-1 and TRBJ1-4, with 7 bases lining up with TRBD1. Germline V gene lookup returns CDR1 SGHRS and CDR2 YFSETQ. The CDR3 extends over 14 amino acids. V lost 4 bases to trimming and J lost 3 bases; unmatched junction nucleotides: 3. The CDR3 coding sequence is TGCGCCAGCAGCGCCGGGACAGCTAATGAAAAACTGTTTTTT. Its protein product is CASSAGTANEKLFF.

This chain uses TRBV29-1 with TRBJ2-7; D is unresolved. The CDR3 runs 13 residues. Germline CDR1 and CDR2: SQVTM and ANQGSEA. Deletions cut 3 bases from V and 0 bases from J, with 9 bases between. The CDR3 coding sequence is TGCAGCGTTGAGGTCAGTAACTCCTACGAGCAGTACTTC. Amino acid sequence: CSVEVSNSYEQYF.

This clone was counted only a few times. DNA for the CDR3: TGTGCCATCAGTGCTGGGGACAGGGAAACGGATACGCAGTATTTT. Its protein product is CAISAGDRETDTQYF. The V gene is TRBV10-3, the J gene TRBJ2-3, with 9 bases that match TRBD1. V gave up 4 bases and J gave up 6 bases; unmatched junction bases: 8. The CDR3 covers 15 residues. Germline V gene lookup returns CDR1 ENHRY and CDR2 SYGVKD.

This clone appeared a single time. The chain links TRBV3-1 (or the pseudogene TRBV3-2) to TRBJ1-4; D is possibly TRBD1 (6 bases). Germline-derived CDR1 and CDR2 are LGHDT and YNNKEL (reference sequence). There are 14 residues in the CDR3. V lost 4 bases, J lost 7 bases, and 13 bases lay in between. The CDR3 DNA reads TGTGCCAGCAGCCTTCAGGGGTCAAGTGAAAAACTGTTTTTT. Its protein is CASSLQGSSEKLFF.

This clone was found once. This chain links TRBV9 with TRBJ1-2; 8 bases fit TRBD1. There are 14 residues in the CDR3. V was clipped by 3 bases and J by 4 bases; unmatched bases: 5. From germline, CDR1 is SGDLS and CDR2 YYNGEE. The CDR3 region has the DNA TGTGCCAGCAGCGCTTCAGACAGGGGCTATGGCTACACCTTC. It is translated as CASSASDRGYGYTF.

The chain employs TRBV5-4 and TRBJ1-4; 7 nucleotides line up with TRBD1. Germline lookup yields CDR1 SGHNT and CDR2 YYREEE (reference sequence). CDR3 length: 15 amino acids. The V segment lost 0 bases and the J segment 4 bases; nucleotides outside the gene matches: 3. CDR3 sequence reads: CASSLETGSNEKLFF. The CDR3 region has the DNA TGTGCCAGCAGCTTGGAGACAGGGAGTAATGAAAAACTGTTTTTT.

The chain employs TRBV7-2 and TRBJ2-7, with D possibly matching TRBD1 (5 bases). Per the germline V gene, CDR1 is SGHTA and CDR2 is FQGNSA. Trimming left V 5 bases short and J 4 bases short, with 15 bases between. The CDR3 is 14 residues long. The CDR3 sequence: CASSPLGPDYEQYF. The CDR3 DNA sequence: TGTGCCAGCAGCCCGTTGGGGCCTGATTACGAGCAGTACTTC.

In its sample, this clone was seen a few times. The CDR3: CASRLGEVNEKLFF. The CDR3 nucleotides are TGTGCCAGCAGGTTAGGGGAGGTTAATGAAAAACTGTTTTTT. V and J are TRBV28 and TRBJ1-4; D is possibly TRBD1 (5 bases). Per germline, CDR1 MDHEN and CDR2 SYDVKM. The CDR3 is 14 residues long. V was clipped by 6 bases and J by 4 bases, with 12 bases between them.

V usage is TRBV15 and J usage is TRBJ2-5, with D unresolved. CDR3 length equals 14 residues. Germline V CDR1 and CDR2: LNHNV, YYDKDF (reference sequence). Trimming took off 8 bases at V and 4 bases at J, with 17 bases between the two ends. As DNA, the CDR3 is TGTGCCACCGCCCAGCAGGTTCAGGCAGAGACCCAGTACTTC. This encodes CATAQQVQAETQYF.

The rearrangement links TRBV6-2 or TRBV6-3 to TRBJ2-1; 10 bases align to TRBD1. Per germline, CDR1 MNHEY and CDR2 SVGEGT. CDR3 length: 14 amino acids. The V and J ends lost 6 bases and 9 bases, in that order; junction bases with no gene match: 8. CDR3 loop: CASSRDRGLSEQFF. The CDR3, as DNA: TGTGCCAGCAGCCGGGACAGGGGCTTAAGTGAGCAGTTCTTC.

Only one count was recorded for this clone. This chain uses TRBV4-1 with TRBJ2-5, with D possibly matching TRBD1 (6 bases). The CDR3 extends over 15 amino acids. Looked up from germline, CDR1 is MGHRA and CDR2 is YSYEKL. Between the trimmed V and J ends, which lost 5 bases and 5 bases, there was a span of 18 bases. CDR3 DNA: TGCGCCAGCAGCACTCAAGCCAGGGGTTGGGAGACCCAGTACTTC. This encodes CASSTQARGWETQYF.

The rearrangement uses TRBV18 and TRBJ2-1; a weak D match, TRBD1 (5 bases). Between the trimmed V and J ends, which lost 6 bases and 6 bases, there was a span of 18 bases. This CDR3 comprises 15 residues. The germline CDR1 and CDR2 sequences are KGHSH and LQKENI. This chain's CDR3 is CASSPLQGHVNEQFF. DNA of the CDR3: TGTGCCAGCTCCCCTTTGCAGGGCCACGTCAATGAGCAGTTCTTC.

This chain joins TRBV21-1 and TRBJ2-7; TRBD2, the D gene given by the table, was not confirmed from the DNA. TRBV21-1 is a documented pseudogene. The CDR3 has 15 residues. The CDR3 is CASSPSAGGRYEQYF. The CDR3 coding sequence is TGTGCCAGCAGCCCCTCGGCGGGAGGTCGGTACGAGCAGTACTTC.

V usage is TRBV19 and J usage is TRBJ2-4, with 7 bases matching TRBD1. Germline V CDR1 and CDR2: LNHDA, SQIVND (reference sequence). The V segment lost 0 bases and the J segment 0 bases; nucleotides outside the gene matches: 11. CDR3 length equals 19 residues. The CDR3 region has the DNA TGTGCCAGTAGTATAGATACCTCAACAGGGGCGCTAGCCAAAAACATTCAGTACTTC. This sequence encodes CASSIDTSTGALAKNIQYF.

Only a few counts were recorded for this clone. The chain couples TRBV7-3 to TRBJ2-7; 8 bases match TRBD2. Looked up from germline, CDR1 is SGHTA and CDR2 is FQGTGA. This CDR3 contains 15 residues. V lost 5 bases, J lost 5 bases, and 11 bases stayed unmatched. The CDR3, as DNA: TGTGCCAGCAGCCCCACTCGGGGGGGGCGTCACGAGCAGTACTTC. Translation gives CASSPTRGGRHEQYF.

There are many counts of this clone. In DNA, the CDR3 is TGTGCCAGCCTCTCGGAGTACAGGGCCGCCGGGGAGCTGTTTTTT. Its translation: CASLSEYRAAGELFF. This chain connects TRBV6-5 to TRBJ2-2, with D maybe TRBD1 (6 bases). Trimming took off 8 bases at V and 6 bases at J, with 19 bases between the two ends. CDR1 and CDR2 from the germline V gene are MNHEY and SVGAGI. The CDR3 length is 15 residues.

This clone turned up a few times. The CDR3 reads CASSARQGITDTQYF. The CDR3 region has the DNA TGTGCCAGCAGCGCCCGACAGGGGATCACAGATACGCAGTATTTT. V and J are TRBV7-6 and TRBJ2-3; 8 nucleotides line up with TRBD1. Per the germline V gene, CDR1 is SGHVS and CDR2 is FNYEAQ. The CDR3 has 15 amino acids. V shed 5 bases and J 2 bases; nucleotides not matched to a gene: 6.

The V gene is TRBV27, the J gene TRBJ1-5; the D gene is possibly TRBD1 (5 bases). Trimming removed 8 bases at V and 5 bases at J, with 7 bases between. The CDR3 spans 11 residues. Germline CDR1 and CDR2: MNHEY and SMNVEV (reference sequence). Here the CDR3 DNA reads TGTGCCAGCGGGGGGGATCAGCCCCAGCATTTT. This encodes CASGGDQPQHF.

J is TRBJ2-1 and V is TRBV25-1, with 9 positions matching TRBD2. This CDR3 comprises 15 residues. Trimming took 7 bases from V and 0 from J; bases not matched to a gene: 4. CDR1 and CDR2 from the germline V gene are MGHDK and SYGVNS. This CDR3 reads CASNRGRDSYNEQFF. CDR3 in DNA: TGTGCCAGCAATCGCGGGAGGGACTCCTACAATGAGCAGTTCTTC.

The rearrangement uses TRBV6-5 and TRBJ2-1; D is perhaps TRBD2 (5 bases). Trimming took off 0 bases at V and 6 bases at J, with 15 bases between the two ends. Germline V CDR1 and CDR2: MNHEY, SVGAGI. CDR3 size: 16 residues. This CDR3 reads CASSYSGGILANEQFF. DNA of the CDR3: TGTGCCAGCAGTTACTCAGGAGGTATCCTAGCCAATGAGCAGTTCTTC.